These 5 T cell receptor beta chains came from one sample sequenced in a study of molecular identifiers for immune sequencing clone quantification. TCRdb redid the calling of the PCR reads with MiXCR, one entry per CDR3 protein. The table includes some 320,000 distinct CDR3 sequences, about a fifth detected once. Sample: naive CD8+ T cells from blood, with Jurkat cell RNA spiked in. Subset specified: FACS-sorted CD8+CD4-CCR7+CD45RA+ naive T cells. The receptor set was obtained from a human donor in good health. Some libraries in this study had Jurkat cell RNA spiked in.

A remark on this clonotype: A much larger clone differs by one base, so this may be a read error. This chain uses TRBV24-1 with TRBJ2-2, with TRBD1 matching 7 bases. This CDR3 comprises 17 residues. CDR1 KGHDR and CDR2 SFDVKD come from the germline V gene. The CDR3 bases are TGTGCCACCAGTGATGTGTCGACAGGGCTCAACACCGGGGAGCTGGTTTTT. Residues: CATSDVSTGLNTGELVF.

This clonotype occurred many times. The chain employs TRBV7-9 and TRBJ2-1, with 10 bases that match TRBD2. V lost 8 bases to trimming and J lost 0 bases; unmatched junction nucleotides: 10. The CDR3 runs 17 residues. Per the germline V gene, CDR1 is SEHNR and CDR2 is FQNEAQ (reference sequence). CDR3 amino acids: CASSTSGPQSSYNEQFF. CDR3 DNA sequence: TGTGCCAGCTCGACTAGCGGGCCTCAGAGCTCCTACAATGAGCAGTTCTTC.

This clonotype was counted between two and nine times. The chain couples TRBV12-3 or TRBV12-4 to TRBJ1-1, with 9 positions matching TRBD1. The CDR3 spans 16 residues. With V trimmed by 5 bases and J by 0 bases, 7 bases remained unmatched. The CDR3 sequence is CASSAAGTGMNTEAFF. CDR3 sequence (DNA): TGTGCCAGCAGTGCCGCCGGGACAGGGATGAACACTGAAGCTTTCTTT.

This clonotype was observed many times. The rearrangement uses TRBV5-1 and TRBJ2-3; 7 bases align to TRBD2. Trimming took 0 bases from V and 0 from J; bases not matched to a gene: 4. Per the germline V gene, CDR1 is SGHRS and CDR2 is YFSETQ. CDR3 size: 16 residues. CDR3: CASSLVAGISTDTQYF. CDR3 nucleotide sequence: TGCGCCAGCAGCTTGGTAGCGGGCATCAGCACAGATACGCAGTATTTT.

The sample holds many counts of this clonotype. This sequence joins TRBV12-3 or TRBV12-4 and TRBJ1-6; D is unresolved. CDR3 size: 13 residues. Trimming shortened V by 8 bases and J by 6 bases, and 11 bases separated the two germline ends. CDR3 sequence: CASQERRNSPLHF. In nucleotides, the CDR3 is TGTGCCAGCCAGGAGCGGCGTAATTCACCCCTCCACTTT.